The subject of this entry is one TCR beta chain. The CDR3 runs to 16 residues. V gave up 3 bases and J gave up 4 bases; unmatched junction bases: 4. Germline CDR1 and CDR2: LNHDA and SQIVND (reference sequence). The table came from immunoSEQ multiplex PCR; TCRdb's copy has only in-frame clones and leaves some out. The repertoire holds 130,000 to 150,000 clones, with 80% to 95% as singletons. These data belong to a study of control samples from healthy donors and cancer patients. The clonotype was recovered from a man in his thirties or forties in good health. V usage is TRBV19 and J usage is TRBJ2-1; TRBD2 agrees at 12 bases. Sequenced material: blood. CDR3 protein: CASSISGTSGYNEQFF. The CDR3 DNA is TGTGCCAGTAGTATCTCCGGGACTAGCGGGTACAATGAGCAGTTCTTC.